A single sample gave rise to the 30 T cell receptor beta chains below, sequenced in a study of cytomegalovirus exposure and HLA in healthy donors. Vbeta (60) and Jbeta (13) primers were used in the PCR. Sequencing was performed with immunoSEQ multiplex PCR; in TCRdb, only in-frame clones are kept and a portion is missing. Counted here are under 200,000 clones, over 75% occurring once; the ten biggest clones make up roughly 9.3%. The sample taken for sequencing was PBMCs. These receptors were obtained from a young man in good health and CMV-seropositive.

V is TRBV7-3 and J is TRBJ2-1, with 16 bases fitting TRBD2. Losses at the gene ends were 4 bases for V and 9 bases for J; bases not matched to a gene: 9. The germline V gene encodes CDR1 SGHTA and CDR2 FQGTGA. The CDR3 is made up of 17 amino acids. Here the CDR3 reads CASSSSGLAGGLGEQFF. In nucleotides, the CDR3 is TGTGCCAGCAGCTCTTCGGGACTAGCGGGGGGGCTAGGTGAGCAGTTCTTC. The full variable domain, with the rest looked up from reference TRBV7-3 and TRBJ2-1, is GAGVSQTPSNKVTEKGKYVELRCDPISGHTALYWYRQSLGQGPEFLIYFQGTGAADDSGLPNDRFFAVRPEGSVSTLKIQRTERGDSAVYLCASSSSGLAGGLGEQFFGPGTRLTVL.

J is TRBJ1-6 and V is TRBV5-1; the D gene is possibly TRBD1 (6 bases). CDR1 and CDR2 from the germline V gene are SGHRS and YFSETQ. The CDR3 is 16 amino acids. V lost 3 bases and J lost 2, with 12 bases in between. The CDR3 DNA follows: TGCGCCAGCAGCTCTACAGGGAATGCCTATAATTCACCCCTCCACTTT. Its translation is CASSSTGNAYNSPLHF.

V gene TRBV5-1 combines with J gene TRBJ2-2, with D unresolved. Trimming cost V 2 bases and J 7 bases, with 6 bases left between them. CDR1 is SGHRS, CDR2 YFSETQ, per germline. The CDR3 consists of 12 residues. CDR3 sequence: CASSLEHGELFF. The CDR3 DNA is TGCGCCAGCAGCTTAGAACACGGGGAGCTGTTTTTT.

The gene calls are TRBV11-2 and TRBJ2-7; weak D call: TRBD2 (6 bases). The length of the CDR3 is 14 residues. V was cut by 1 base and J by 3 bases, with 10 bases left in between. The V gene's germline CDR1 is SGHAT and CDR2 FQNNGV. CDR3 sequence: CASSLVEGYYEQYF. The CDR3 coding sequence is TGTGCCAGCAGCTTAGTGGAGGGGTACTACGAGCAGTACTTC.

The V call is TRBV18, the J call TRBJ1-2; D not resolved. CDR1 is KGHSH, CDR2 LQKENI, per germline. The CDR3 extends over 17 amino acids. Deletions cut 3 bases from V and 0 bases from J, with 17 bases between. The CDR3 bases are TGTGCCAGCTCACCTGCGGGAGGGTCAGAAGCTAACTATGGCTACACCTTC. Translated, it gives CASSPAGGSEANYGYTF.

This clone was observed a single time. The chain employs TRBV5-4 and TRBJ1-2; unclear D gene. Germline lookup yields CDR1 SGHNT and CDR2 YYREEE (reference sequence). The CDR3 is 17 residues long. V lost 4 bases and J 4 bases, leaving 23 bases between the germline ends. CDR3 DNA sequence: TGTGCCAGCAGCCCGGAAGGCCCGGCGGTTGTTGGCTATGGCTACACCTTC. This encodes CASSPEGPAVVGYGYTF.

This clone was counted between two and nine times. This chain joins TRBV18 and TRBJ2-1; 9 bases fit TRBD1. The CDR3 length is 15 residues. The ends lost 2 bases at V and 3 bases at J; junction bases unmatched: 2. CDR1 KGHSH and CDR2 LQKENI come from the germline V gene. The CDR3 DNA reads as TGTGCCAGCTCACCAGGACAGGGGTACTACAATGAGCAGTTCTTC. It specifies CASSPGQGYYNEQFF.

The chain carries TRBV2 and TRBJ2-7; 7 nucleotides agree with TRBD2. The CDR3 has 14 amino acids. Losses at the gene ends were 5 bases for V and 2 bases for J; bases not matched to a gene: 6. CDR1 and CDR2 from the germline V gene are SNHLY and FYNNEI. CDR3 in DNA: TGTGCCAGCAGTCCCAGGACTAGGGCCTACGAGCAGTACTTC. This codes for CASSPRTRAYEQYF. Variable domain in full (rest from reference TRBV2 and TRBJ2-7): EPEVTQTPSHQVTQMGQEVILRCVPISNHLYFYWYRQILGQKVEFLVSFYNNEISEKSEIFDDQFSVERPDGSNFTLKIRSTKLEDSAMYFCASSPRTRAYEQYFGPGTRLTVT.

The rearrangement uses TRBV5-6 and TRBJ2-7; the D gene is possibly TRBD1 (5 bases). CDR1 SGHDT and CDR2 YYEEEE come from the germline V gene. V lost 0 bases, J lost 5 bases, and 24 bases lay in between. The CDR3 is 18 residues long. CDR3 residues: CASSLAFSSGPRPDEQYF. CDR3 nucleotides: TGTGCCAGCAGCTTGGCCTTTTCATCAGGGCCCAGACCCGACGAGCAGTACTTC.

The chain has TRBV5-8 and TRBJ1-4, with D unresolved. This CDR3 is built from 15 residues. The ends were cut back, 2 bases at V and 8 bases at J, with 16 bases in the middle. The germline CDR1 and CDR2 sequences are SGHTS and YDEGEE. CDR3 bases: TGTGCCAGCAGCTTCGGTGGGGAAACGGGAGAAAAACTGTTTTTT. Protein: CASSFGGETGEKLFF. Based on the CDR3 plus reference TRBV5-8 and TRBJ1-4, the full variable domain is EAGVTQSPTHLIKTRGQQATLRCSPISGHTSVYWYQQALGLGLQFLLWYDEGEERNRGNFPPRFSGRQFPNYSSELNVNALELEDSALYLCASSFGGETGEKLFFGSGTQLSVL.

This clone was counted a few times. The CDR3 region has the DNA TGTGCCAGCGGGGAGTTAGTCTACGAGCAGTACTTC. Encoded protein: CASGELVYEQYF. This sequence joins TRBV7-8 and TRBJ2-7, with D possibly matching TRBD2 (5 bases). With 8 bases removed from V and 3 bases from J, the gap between germline ends came to 11 bases. Germline V gene sequence: CDR1 SGHVS, CDR2 FQNEAQ. The CDR3 loop spans 12 amino acids.

This clone showed up just a few times. The chain is built from TRBV6-5 and TRBJ1-2; D possibly corresponds to TRBD1 (5 bases). V lost 6 bases and J 5 bases, leaving 10 bases between the germline ends. The germline V gene has CDR1 MNHEY and CDR2 SVGAGI. The CDR3 is 12 amino acids. The CDR3 sequence is CASSPGRYGYTF. The CDR3 region has the DNA TGTGCCAGCAGCCCAGGGCGATATGGCTACACCTTC.

This CDR3 reads CAISSGARRTNRTYEQYF. CDR3 DNA sequence: TGTGCCATCAGTTCGGGTGCGCGGCGAACAAACCGAACCTACGAGCAGTACTTC. The gene calls are TRBV10-3 and TRBJ2-7; D unclear. V dropped 5 bases and J dropped 2 bases, with 25 bases sitting between them. The CDR3 extends over 18 amino acids. Per germline, CDR1 ENHRY and CDR2 SYGVKD.

The count of this clone is one. The rearrangement joins TRBV5-5 to TRBJ2-7, with 8 bases aligning to TRBD1. This CDR3 is 13 amino acids long. V gave up 1 base and J gave up 5 bases; unmatched junction bases: 2. In germline, CDR1 is SGHKS, CDR2 YYEKEE (reference sequence). DNA for the CDR3: TGTGCCAGCAGCTTGAACAGGGGGAACGAGCAGTACTTC. This translates into CASSLNRGNEQYF.

This sequence joins TRBV4-1 and TRBJ2-1; D is unclear. The CDR3 extends over 12 amino acids. V lost 5 bases and J 5 bases, leaving 7 bases between the germline ends. The germline CDR1 and CDR2 sequences are MGHRA and YSYEKL. The CDR3 sequence is CASSKTDNEQFF. The CDR3 nucleotides are TGCGCCAGCAGCAAAACTGACAATGAGCAGTTCTTC.

The chain recombines TRBV7-9 with TRBJ2-7; 13 nucleotides match TRBD2. The junction had 1 base not matched to a gene; V was cut back by 1 base and J by 4 bases. Germline CDR1 and CDR2: SEHNR and FQNEAQ (reference sequence). The CDR3 loop spans 15 amino acids. The CDR3 coding sequence is TGTGCCAGCAGCTTAGGGACTAGCGGGGGTTACGAGCAGTACTTC. Translating gives CASSLGTSGGYEQYF.

The genes are TRBV7-9 and TRBJ1-1; D gene uncertain. Germline CDR1 reads SEHNR; CDR2 reads FQNEAQ (reference sequence). Trimming cost V 5 bases and J 8 bases, with 6 bases left between them. The CDR3 is 10 amino acids. The chain's CDR3 is CASSLLEAFF. CDR3 in DNA: TGTGCCAGCAGCCTTCTAGAAGCTTTCTTT.

This chain links TRBV18 with TRBJ2-1; D might be TRBD1 (5 bases). Trimming left V 3 bases short and J 6 bases short, with 15 bases between. Germline V lookup: CDR1 KGHSH, CDR2 LQKENI. The CDR3 has 15 amino acids. The CDR3 DNA reads TGTGCCAGCTCACCTGATTCCAGGGTGGGCAATGAGCAGTTCTTC. It encodes CASSPDSRVGNEQFF.

The CDR3 protein is CASSSQGGTEAFF. The DNA of the CDR3 is TGTGCCAGCAGCTCCCAGGGAGGCACTGAAGCTTTCTTT. The chain joins TRBV7-9 to TRBJ1-1; D perhaps matches TRBD1 (5 bases). Trimming shortened V by 4 bases and J by 4 bases, and 10 bases separated the two germline ends. Germline V CDR1 and CDR2: SEHNR, FQNEAQ (reference sequence). This CDR3 has 13 residues.

V gene TRBV27 combines with J gene TRBJ1-2; 8 bases are a match to TRBD1. The CDR3 consists of 12 residues. J gave up 7 bases and V 10 bases, and 8 bases lay outside the gene matches. Germline values: CDR1 MNHEY, CDR2 SMNVEV (reference sequence). The CDR3 DNA sequence: TGTGCCACCACGGACAGGGATGGTGGCTACACCTTC. Residues: CATTDRDGGYTF.

The V and J genes are TRBV1 and TRBJ2-1; the D segment call TRBD2 is taken from the table without a DNA check. TRBV1 is a pseudogene. This CDR3 has 17 residues. The CDR3 loop reads CTSSQGVIAGAPGEQFF. CDR3 DNA sequence: TGCACCAGCAGCCAAGGGGTAATAGCGGGGGCCCCTGGTGAGCAGTTCTTC.

The rearrangement links TRBV5-4 to TRBJ1-5, with D possibly being TRBD1 (5 bases). Germline-derived CDR1 and CDR2 are SGHNT and YYREEE (reference sequence). The CDR3 consists of 14 residues. V gave up 0 bases and J gave up 6 bases, with 10 bases separating them. The CDR3 loop is CASSLGGGAQPQHF. CDR3 DNA: TGTGCCAGCAGCTTGGGTGGTGGGGCTCAGCCCCAGCATTTT.

In its sample, this clone was seen a few times. The chain uses TRBV6-5 and TRBJ1-2, with TRBD1 matching 10 bases. Germline lookup yields CDR1 MNHEY and CDR2 SVGAGI. V shed 2 bases, J shed 8 bases, and the junction held 8 bases outside the gene matches. The CDR3 consists of 15 residues. In DNA, the CDR3 is TGTGCCAGCAGTTACCCGGGACAGGGGATCGGGGGCTACACCTTC. It codes for CASSYPGQGIGGYTF.

The chain links TRBV6-5 to TRBJ2-7, with a possible D match to TRBD1 (7 bases). V lost 0 bases, J lost 5 bases, and 17 bases lay in between. The CDR3 has 16 residues. Germline V gene data show CDR1 as MNHEY and CDR2 as SVGAGI. The CDR3 sequence is CASSYSIAGGLDEQYF. The CDR3 DNA reads as TGTGCCAGCAGTTACTCGATAGCAGGGGGGCTCGACGAGCAGTACTTC.

The chain links TRBV6-5 to TRBJ2-5; the D gene is possibly TRBD1 (5 bases). TRBJ2-7 explains the end of the DNA better; the J call may be wrong. Looked up from germline, CDR1 is MNHEY and CDR2 is SVGAGI. CDR3 size: 12 residues. This CDR3 reads CASSQGGHEQYF. The CDR3 coding sequence is TGTGCCAGCAGCCAGGGTGGGCACGAGCAGTACTTC.

The V gene is TRBV30, the J gene TRBJ2-7; TRBD1 matches 8 bases. Germline values: CDR1 GTSNPN, CDR2 SVGIG (reference sequence). The CDR3 extends over 13 amino acids. After removal of 5 bases from V and 7 bases from J, the junction contained 10 bases not matched to a gene. The DNA for the CDR3 is TGTGCCTGGGCCCCAGGGGGCTATGTAGAGCAGTACTTC. This codes for CAWAPGGYVEQYF.

The chain uses TRBV10-1 and TRBJ2-1, with TRBD1 identical over 7 bases. V lost 2 bases and J lost 13; bases outside the gene matches: 5. The CDR3 sequence is 12 residues long. The germline gives CDR1 WNHNN, CDR2 SYGVQD (reference sequence). This chain's CDR3 is CASSEPGTAQFF. The CDR3 DNA reads as TGCGCCAGCAGTGAGCCCGGGACAGCTCAGTTCTTC.

The rearrangement uses TRBV6-5 and TRBJ1-2; D remains unclear. The germline gives CDR1 MNHEY, CDR2 SVGAGI. The CDR3 sequence is 15 residues long. The ends were cut back, 2 bases at V and 2 bases at J, with 12 bases in the middle. In nucleotides, the CDR3 is TGTGCCAGCAGTTACCCCCCCGGGAGGAACTATGGCTACACCTTC. Amino acids: CASSYPPGRNYGYTF.

The V call is TRBV11-3, the J call TRBJ1-3; D not resolved. CDR1 and CDR2 from the germline V gene are SGHNT and YENEEA. The CDR3 sequence is 18 residues long. V was cut by 2 bases and J by 0 bases, with 17 bases left in between. CDR3 coding DNA: TGTGCCAGCAGCTTACCGAGACTGAGACTGGGCTCTGGAAACACCATATATTTT. It translates to CASSLPRLRLGSGNTIYF.

The V and J genes are TRBV9 and TRBJ2-2; weak D call: TRBD2 (6 bases). Per the germline V gene, CDR1 is SGDLS and CDR2 is YYNGEE. Trimming cost V 4 bases and J 3 bases, with 22 bases left between them. The CDR3 is 18 residues long. This chain's CDR3 is CASSRGTSTPSYTGELFF. Here the CDR3 DNA reads TGTGCCAGCAGCCGCGGGACTTCCACCCCTTCTTACACCGGGGAGCTGTTTTTT.